These 7 T cell receptor beta chains were all obtained from the same sample, sequenced in a study of prognosis after radiotherapy for stage I lung cancer. The authors amplified TCR beta CDR3 from genomic DNA using two-round multiplex PCR. First-round PCR employed TRBV- and TRBJ-specific primers for each gene. TCRdb passed the multiplex PCR reads through MiXCR, listing each CDR3 protein once. This table holds around 13,000 distinct CDR3 sequences, less than 55% found once. This specimen was PBMCs, taken before or after stereotactic body radiation therapy (not recorded which). Receptors originate from a donor over 45 with non-small cell lung cancer.

The rearrangement links TRBV5-1 to TRBJ1-2; D may be TRBD1 (6 bases). V was cut by 0 bases and J by 8 bases, with 17 bases left in between. Germline assignment: CDR1 SGHRS and CDR2 YFSETQ. CDR3 length equals 15 residues. DNA of the CDR3: TGCGCCAGCAGCTTGGTTCTGGGGGCTTCGGGAGGCTACACCTTC. It encodes CASSLVLGASGGYTF. Together with reference TRBV5-1 and TRBJ1-2, the CDR3 gives the full variable domain: KAGVTQTPRYLIKTRGQQVTLSCSPISGHRSVSWYQQTPGQGLQFLFEYFSETQRNKGNFPGRFSGRQFSNSRSEMNVSTLELGDSALYLCASSLVLGASGGYTFGSGTRLTVV.

The chain joins TRBV30 to TRBJ2-7; 12 bases are a match to TRBD2. J gave up 2 bases and V 5 bases, and 1 base lay outside the gene matches. Germline-derived CDR1 and CDR2 are GTSNPN and SVGIG (reference sequence). This CDR3 spans 13 amino acids. In DNA form, the CDR3 reads TGTGCCTGGGGACTAGCGGGACCCTACGAGCAGTACTTC. Protein product: CAWGLAGPYEQYF.

This clonotype has a count of ten or more. The genes are TRBV7-4 and TRBJ2-7; D might be TRBD1 (5 bases). The CDR3 totals 12 residues. The V and J ends lost 10 bases and 2 bases respectively, with 12 bases between them. Per germline, CDR1 SGHVT and CDR2 SQSDAQ. The CDR3, as DNA: TGTGCCACCCCGGTCAGGGCCTACGAGCAGTACTTC. Residues: CATPVRAYEQYF.

This sequence joins TRBV7-9 and TRBJ2-7, with 12 bases fitting TRBD1. Germline-derived CDR1 and CDR2 are SEHNR and FQNEAQ (reference sequence). The CDR3 extends over 16 amino acids. V shed 0 bases, J shed 5 bases, and the junction held 5 bases outside the gene matches. As DNA, the CDR3 is TGTGCCAGCAGCTTAGCTTCCGGGACAGGGGGCCACGAGCAGTACTTC. Residues: CASSLASGTGGHEQYF.

The rearrangement joins TRBV20-1 to TRBJ2-2, with 10 bases that match TRBD1. CDR1 and CDR2 (germline): DFQATT, SNEGSKA (reference sequence). The CDR3 contains 13 residues. The junction had 3 bases not matched to a gene; V was cut back by 1 base and J by 10 bases. CDR3: CSARGQGATELFF. The CDR3 nucleotides are TGCAGTGCTAGAGGACAGGGGGCGACGGAGCTGTTTTTT.

As for this clonotype: This may be a read error, as it is one base from a much larger clone. The rearrangement links TRBV10-3 to TRBJ2-3, with 13 bases identical to TRBD2. CDR1 and CDR2 from the germline V gene are ENHRY and SYGVKD. This CDR3 is built from 15 residues. V lost 3 bases, J lost 7 bases, and 4 bases stayed unmatched. CDR3 sequence: CAISDGLAGAYTQYF. The CDR3, as DNA: TGTGCCATCAGTGACGGACTAGCGGGAGCCTATACGCAGTATTTT.

This clonotype has at least ten counts. The rearrangement links TRBV19 to TRBJ2-2; 10 bases map to TRBD1. From germline, CDR1 is LNHDA and CDR2 SQIVND (reference sequence). This CDR3 comprises 17 residues. With V trimmed by 5 bases and J by 2 bases, 8 bases remained unmatched. The CDR3 sequence: CASSAIGDRGNTGELFF. The CDR3 DNA sequence: TGTGCCAGTAGTGCGATTGGGGACAGGGGTAACACCGGGGAGCTGTTTTTT. The full variable domain, rest sourced from reference TRBV19 and TRBJ2-2, is DGGITQSPKYLFRKEGQNVTLSCEQNLNHDAMYWYRQDPGQGLRLIYYSQIVNDFQKGDIAEGYSVSREKKESFPLTVTSAQKNPTAFYLCASSAIGDRGNTGELFFGEGSRLTVL.